Included here is one TCR beta chain sequence, with context. Generated by immunoSEQ multiplex PCR, the TCRdb table keeps only in-frame clones and is missing some. The repertoire has fewer than 90,000 clones, 80% of them found once; the top ten carry less than 20%. The data were taken from a study of blood T cell repertoires in COVID-19. Overall study context: Sample material is recorded as cDNA or gDNA derived from T cells, B-cell-depleted T cells, or PBMCs.

This CDR3 is 16 amino acids long. Germline V gene lookup returns CDR1 KGHDR and CDR2 SFDVKD. Trimming stripped 4 bases from V and 1 base from J, with 14 bases between. The source material was peripheral blood. The TCR originated in a woman older than 75 with acute or convalescent COVID-19. J is TRBJ2-3 and V is TRBV24-1, with D perhaps TRBD1 (5 bases). This CDR3 is CATSDTGVQGTDTQYF. In DNA form, the CDR3 reads TGTGCCACCAGTGACACAGGAGTCCAGGGCACAGATACGCAGTATTTT.